This entry lists 26 T cell receptor beta chains sequenced from one sample in a study of blood T cell repertoires in COVID-19. Profiling relied on immunoSEQ multiplex PCR, and the TCRdb table lists in-frame clones only, not all of them. This sample has approximately 240,000 clones, with around 90% found just once. The sequenced sample consisted of PBMCs or T cells enriched from blood (not recorded which). The source of these receptors is a woman aged 30 to 39 with acute COVID-19.

The gene calls are TRBV6-2 or TRBV6-3 and TRBJ1-5; tentative D call: TRBD1 (5 bases). V was clipped by 0 bases and J by 0 bases, with 9 bases between them. CDR1 and CDR2 from the germline V gene are MNHEY and SVGEGT. The CDR3 is 16 amino acids. This CDR3 is CASSYSPRDSNQPQHF. In DNA, the CDR3 is TGTGCCAGCAGTTACTCGCCCAGGGATAGCAATCAGCCCCAGCATTTT.

The rearrangement links TRBV18 to TRBJ1-4; 9 nucleotides match TRBD1. J gave up 0 bases and V 0 bases, and 8 bases lay outside the gene matches. The CDR3 is made up of 19 amino acids. The germline V gene encodes CDR1 KGHSH and CDR2 LQKENI. Here the CDR3 reads CASSPPRGTGRPTNEKLFF. In DNA form, the CDR3 reads TGTGCCAGCTCACCACCGCGCGGGACAGGGCGCCCAACTAATGAAAAACTGTTTTTT.

The gene calls are TRBV28 and TRBJ1-2; D is perhaps TRBD1 (5 bases). Trimming left V 6 bases short and J 2 bases short, with 19 bases between. The CDR3 runs to 16 residues. Germline V gene lookup returns CDR1 MDHEN and CDR2 SYDVKM. The CDR3 DNA reads as TGTGCCAGCAGGCCCTATGCAGGGAGGTTCAACTATGGCTACACCTTC. It codes for CASRPYAGRFNYGYTF.

The J gene is TRBJ2-5, the V gene TRBV20-1, with a tentative D call TRBD1 (6 bases). This CDR3 comprises 13 residues. Trimming pared 3 bases from V and 5 bases from J, leaving 13 bases between. CDR1 and CDR2 (germline): DFQATT, SNEGSKA (reference sequence). CDR3 protein: CSASRTEWETQYF. CDR3 coding DNA: TGCAGTGCTAGTAGGACAGAGTGGGAGACCCAGTACTTC.

V usage is TRBV9 and J usage is TRBJ2-5, with D possibly matching TRBD1 (7 bases). The CDR3 totals 15 residues. V lost 0 bases, J lost 4 bases, and 13 bases lay in between. Germline CDR1 and CDR2: SGDLS and YYNGEE. CDR3 in amino acids: CASSVVGGGLETQYF. The CDR3 coding sequence is TGTGCCAGCAGCGTAGTCGGAGGGGGCTTAGAGACCCAGTACTTC.

This chain connects TRBV19 to TRBJ1-1, with 8 bases fitting TRBD1. Germline CDR1 reads LNHDA; CDR2 reads SQIVND (reference sequence). CDR3 size: 15 residues. Trimming took 6 bases from V and 1 from J; bases not matched to a gene: 7. Here the CDR3 DNA reads TGTGCCAGTAGACAGGGGGGGAGTACGAACACTGAAGCTTTCTTT. It is translated as CASRQGGSTNTEAFF.

This chain joins TRBV19 and TRBJ2-3, with 8 bases that match TRBD2. The junction had 12 bases not matched to a gene; V was cut back by 3 bases and J by 4 bases. Germline CDR1 and CDR2: LNHDA and SQIVND (reference sequence). The CDR3 loop spans 17 amino acids. CDR3 sequence (DNA): TGTGCCAGTAGTATTCTGACGGCGGGAGGAGCGGCAGATACGCAGTATTTT. As protein: CASSILTAGGAADTQYF.

As regards this clone: Germline is not matched at one junction end, which may reflect a read error. The chain recombines TRBV2 with TRBJ2-1, with D possibly TRBD1 on 6 matching bases. Germline V gives CDR1 SNHLY, CDR2 FYNNEI. The CDR3 extends over 11 amino acids. The CDR3 loop is CASREDREQFF. DNA of the CDR3: TGTGCCAGCAGAGAAGACAGGGAGCAGTTCTTC.

The chain carries TRBV3-1 (or the pseudogene TRBV3-2) and TRBJ2-7; D gene ambiguous. V gave up 4 bases and J gave up 5 bases, with 15 bases separating them. The CDR3 contains 14 residues. Germline CDR1 and CDR2: LGHDT and YNNKEL (reference sequence). CDR3 in amino acids: CASSPLTENHEQYF. The CDR3, as DNA: TGTGCCAGCAGCCCACTTACAGAGAACCACGAGCAGTACTTC.

The chain joins TRBV6-4 to TRBJ1-2, with 7 positions matching TRBD1. Germline lookup yields CDR1 MRHNA and CDR2 SNTAGT. The CDR3 sequence is 14 residues long. V dropped 6 bases and J dropped 2; count of bases not matched to a gene: 6. For the CDR3, the DNA is TGTGCCAGCAGGGGGGACAGCGAGAACTATGGCTACACCTTC. Its translation is CASRGDSENYGYTF.

The chain is built from TRBV13 and TRBJ2-7, with 9 bases lining up with TRBD1. The CDR3 totals 20 residues. V lost 5 bases, J lost 3 bases, and 23 bases stayed unmatched. Germline V gene data show CDR1 as PRHDT and CDR2 as FYEKMQ (reference sequence). CDR3 nucleotide sequence: TGTGCCAGCAGCGCCCGCCTCCCTGATTTTTCGGACAGGGGATTCTACGAGCAGTACTTC. This gives the protein CASSARLPDFSDRGFYEQYF.

The chain combines TRBV21-1 with TRBJ1-5; the table gives TRBD1 as D, unverified against the DNA. TRBV21-1 is annotated as a pseudogene. The CDR3 covers 17 residues. The DNA for the CDR3 is TGTGCCAGCAGAACCAGGGTCTTTTCGGCGAGCAATCAGCCCCAGCATTTT. This sequence encodes CASRTRVFSASNQPQHF.

In its sample, this clone was seen once. This chain connects TRBV18 to TRBJ2-3; TRBD2 might be the D (5 bases). The CDR3 is 14 amino acids. CDR1 KGHSH and CDR2 LQKENI come from the germline V gene. V was clipped by 4 bases and J by 0 bases, with 8 bases between them. CDR3: CASSRRESTDTQYF. For the CDR3, the DNA is TGTGCCAGCTCACGACGGGAAAGCACAGATACGCAGTATTTT. The whole variable domain, remainder taken from reference TRBV18 and TRBJ2-3, is NAGVMQNPRHLVRRRGQEARLRCSPMKGHSHVYWYRQLPEEGLKFMVYLQKENIIDESGMPKERFSAEFPKEGPSILRIQQVVRGDSAAYFCASSRRESTDTQYFGPGTRLTVL.

The rearrangement joins TRBV7-9 to TRBJ1-6, with no clear D. CDR3 length: 12 residues. The germline CDR1 and CDR2 sequences are SEHNR and FQNEAQ (reference sequence). V lost 5 bases, J lost 5 bases, and 4 bases lay in between. The CDR3 reads CASSRDNSPLHF. The CDR3 DNA sequence: TGTGCCAGCAGCCGAGATAATTCACCCCTCCACTTT. The full variable domain, its missing parts supplied by reference TRBV7-9 and TRBJ1-6, is DTGVSQNPRHKITKRGQNVTFRCDPISEHNRLYWYRQTLGQGPEFLTYFQNEAQLEKSRLLSDRFSAERPKGSFSTLEIQRTEQGDSAMYLCASSRDNSPLHFGNGTRLTVT.

To note about this clone: Germline and junction disagree at one end, which may indicate a read error. The chain links TRBV7-7 to TRBJ1-1; the D is unclear. The CDR3 has 13 amino acids. Germline values: CDR1 SSHAT, CDR2 FNYEAQ (reference sequence). The CDR3 spells CASSRRVGTEAFF. For the CDR3, the DNA is TGTGCTAGCAGCCGGCGGGTGGGCACTGAAGCTTTCTTT. The variable domain in full, completed from reference TRBV7-7 and TRBJ1-1, reads GAGVSQSPRYKVTKRGQDVTLRCDPISSHATLYWYQQALGQGPEFLTYFNYEAQPDKSGLPSDRFSAERPEGSISTLTIQRTEQRDSAMYRCASSRRVGTEAFFGQGTRLTVV.

This clone occurred a few times. V gene TRBV19 combines with J gene TRBJ2-2; D might be TRBD2 (5 bases). The CDR3 covers 16 residues. CDR1 and CDR2 (germline): LNHDA, SQIVND (reference sequence). Trimming stripped 0 bases from V and 5 bases from J, with 13 bases between. The CDR3 coding sequence is TGTGCCAGTAGTATAGAGGAGACCCAGCGGACCGGGGAGCTGTTTTTT. Amino acid sequence: CASSIEETQRTGELFF.

This clone was observed a single time. This sequence joins TRBV28 and TRBJ1-5; D call uncertain. The CDR3 has 12 amino acids. CDR1 is MDHEN and CDR2 is SYDVKM in the germline V gene. V was shortened by 9 bases and J by 1 base, with 7 bases between the two germline ends. CDR3 region: CASRESNQPQHF. The CDR3 nucleotides are TGTGCCAGTCGCGAAAGCAATCAGCCCCAGCATTTT.

V usage is TRBV5-1 and J usage is TRBJ1-1; 7 positions match TRBD1. V dropped 4 bases and J dropped 3; count of bases not matched to a gene: 9. Germline loops: CDR1 SGHRS, CDR2 YFSETQ. The CDR3 sequence is 15 residues long. The CDR3 DNA sequence: TGCGCCAGCAGCCTCCGGGACCAGGGGGACACTGAAGCTTTCTTT. This codes for CASSLRDQGDTEAFF.

CDR3 residues: CASSLTAGAHTGELFF. The CDR3 DNA follows: TGTGCCAGCAGCTTAACAGCGGGGGCGCACACCGGGGAGCTGTTTTTT. The V and J genes are TRBV7-2 and TRBJ2-2, with 8 bases fitting TRBD2. Unmatched junction bases numbered 5, after V lost 2 bases and J lost 3 bases. The germline CDR1 and CDR2 sequences are SGHTA and FQGNSA. The CDR3 extends over 16 amino acids.

The gene calls are TRBV6-4 and TRBJ2-1, with TRBD1 as a possible D gene (5 bases). The CDR3 is 15 amino acids. Germline-derived CDR1 and CDR2 are MRHNA and SNTAGT. The V gene lost 6 bases and the J gene lost 0 bases, with 12 bases spanning the gap. For the CDR3, the DNA is TGTGCCAGCAGCGTGGACACGAGCTCCTACAATGAGCAGTTCTTC. Translated: CASSVDTSSYNEQFF.

J is TRBJ2-5 and V is TRBV21-1; no DNA check was done on the table's D call, TRBD2. TRBV21-1 is designated a pseudogene. The length of the CDR3 is 16 residues. CDR3 residues: CASSKAGSGYQETQYF. As DNA, the CDR3 is TGTGCCAGCAGCAAAGCTGGAAGCGGGTACCAAGAGACCCAGTACTTC.

This clone has just a few counts. The V call is TRBV5-6, the J call TRBJ2-7; TRBD1 agrees at 10 bases. Germline V gene data show CDR1 as SGHDT and CDR2 as YYEEEE. The CDR3 is made up of 16 amino acids. Unmatched junction bases numbered 14, after V lost 4 bases and J lost 7 bases. CDR3 in DNA: TGTGCCAGCAGCCGACCCCCCGGGACAGGGGTGAGGGAGCAGTACTTC. Amino acids: CASSRPPGTGVREQYF.

The gene calls are TRBV4-1 and TRBJ2-2, with D perhaps TRBD1 (6 bases). The V and J ends lost 3 bases and 3 bases respectively, with 11 bases between them. The germline V gene has CDR1 MGHRA and CDR2 YSYEKL. The length of the CDR3 is 15 residues. In DNA form, the CDR3 reads TGCGCCAGCAGCCAGGGGGACACAGACACCGGGGAGCTGTTTTTT. Its protein is CASSQGDTDTGELFF.

The table lists this clone with a count of one. This chain uses TRBV3-1 (or the pseudogene TRBV3-2) with TRBJ1-3; D is uncertain. The CDR3 loop spans 14 amino acids. CDR1 is LGHDT, CDR2 YNNKEL, per germline (reference sequence). The V end was cut by 0 bases, the J end by 1 base, with 4 bases between. The CDR3 loop reads CASSQERSGNTIYF. CDR3 DNA: TGTGCCAGCAGCCAAGAACGGTCTGGAAACACCATATATTTT.

The genes are TRBV28 and TRBJ1-1; 7 bases align to TRBD1. This CDR3 is 16 amino acids long. The V and J ends lost 4 bases and 1 base, in that order; junction bases with no gene match: 9. Germline CDR1 reads MDHEN; CDR2 reads SYDVKM. CDR3: CASSSTGERANTEAFF. CDR3 DNA sequence: TGTGCCAGCAGTTCCACAGGGGAGCGAGCGAACACTGAAGCTTTCTTT.

The chain is built from TRBV6-4 and TRBJ1-6; D call uncertain. This CDR3 is 14 amino acids long. Germline loops: CDR1 MRHNA, CDR2 SNTAGT. V was shortened by 5 bases and J by 0 bases, with 5 bases between the two germline ends. The DNA for the CDR3 is TGTGCCAGCAGTCCTAGCTCCTATAATTCACCCCTCCACTTT. Translating it yields CASSPSSYNSPLHF.